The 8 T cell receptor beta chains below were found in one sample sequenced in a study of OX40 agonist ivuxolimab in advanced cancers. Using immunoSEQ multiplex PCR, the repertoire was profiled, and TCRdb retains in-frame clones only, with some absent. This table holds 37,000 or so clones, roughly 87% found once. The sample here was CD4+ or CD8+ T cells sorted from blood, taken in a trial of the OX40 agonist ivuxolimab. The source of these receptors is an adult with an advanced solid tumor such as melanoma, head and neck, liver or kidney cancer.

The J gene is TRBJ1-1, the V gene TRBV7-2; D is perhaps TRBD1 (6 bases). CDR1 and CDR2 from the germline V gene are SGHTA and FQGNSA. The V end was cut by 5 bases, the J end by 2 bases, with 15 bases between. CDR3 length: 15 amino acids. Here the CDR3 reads CASSPRTVSNTEAFF. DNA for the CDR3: TGTGCCAGCAGCCCCCGGACAGTTTCAAACACTGAAGCTTTCTTT. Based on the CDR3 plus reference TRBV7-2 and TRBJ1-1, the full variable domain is GAGVSQSPSNKVTEKGKDVELRCDPISGHTALYWYRQSLGQGLEFLIYFQGNSAPDKSGLPSDRFSAERTGGSVSTLTIQRTQQEDSAVYLCASSPRTVSNTEAFFGQGTRLTVV.

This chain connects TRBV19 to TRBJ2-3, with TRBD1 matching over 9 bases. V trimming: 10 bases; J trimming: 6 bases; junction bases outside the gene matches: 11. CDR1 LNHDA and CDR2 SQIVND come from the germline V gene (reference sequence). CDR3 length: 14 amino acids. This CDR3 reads CATKGTGLVDTQYF. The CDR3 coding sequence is TGTGCCACCAAAGGGACAGGGTTGGTGGATACGCAGTATTTT.

The CDR3 nucleotides read TGCAGCGTTGAAGTAGGGCAGGGATCCTACGAGCAGTACTTC. Protein: CSVEVGQGSYEQYF. V usage is TRBV29-1 and J usage is TRBJ2-7; maybe TRBD1 (5 bases). Germline V gives CDR1 SQVTM, CDR2 ANQGSEA. The CDR3 contains 14 residues. V lost 1 base and J lost 1, with 11 bases in between.

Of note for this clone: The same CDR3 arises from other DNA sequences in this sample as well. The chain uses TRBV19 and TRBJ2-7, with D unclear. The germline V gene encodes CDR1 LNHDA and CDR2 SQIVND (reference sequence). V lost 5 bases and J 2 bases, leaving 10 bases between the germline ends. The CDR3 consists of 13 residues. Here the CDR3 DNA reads TGTGCCAGTAGTTTGGATAGCACCTACGAGCAGTACTTC. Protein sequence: CASSLDSTYEQYF.

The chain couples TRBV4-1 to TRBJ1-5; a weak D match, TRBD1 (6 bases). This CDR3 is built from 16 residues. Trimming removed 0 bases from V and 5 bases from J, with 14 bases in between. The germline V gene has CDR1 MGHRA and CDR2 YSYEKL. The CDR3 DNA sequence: TGCGCCAGCAGCCAAGAATGGGGGGCCAGGGATCAGCCCCAGCATTTT. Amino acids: CASSQEWGARDQPQHF.

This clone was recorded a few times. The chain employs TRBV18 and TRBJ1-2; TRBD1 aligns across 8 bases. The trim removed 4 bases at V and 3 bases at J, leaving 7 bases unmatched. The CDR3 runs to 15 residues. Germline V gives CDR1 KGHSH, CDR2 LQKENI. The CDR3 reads CASSRQGYRDYGYTF. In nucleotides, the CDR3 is TGTGCCAGCTCACGACAGGGGTATCGCGACTATGGCTACACCTTC.

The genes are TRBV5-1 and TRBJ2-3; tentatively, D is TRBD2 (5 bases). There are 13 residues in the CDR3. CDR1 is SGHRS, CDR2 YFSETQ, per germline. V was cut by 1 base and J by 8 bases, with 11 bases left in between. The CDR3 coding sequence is TGCGCCAGCAGCTTGAACCCCGGGGTTACGCAGTATTTT. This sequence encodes CASSLNPGVTQYF. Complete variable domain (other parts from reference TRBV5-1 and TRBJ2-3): KAGVTQTPRYLIKTRGQQVTLSCSPISGHRSVSWYQQTPGQGLQFLFEYFSETQRNKGNFPGRFSGRQFSNSRSEMNVSTLELGDSALYLCASSLNPGVTQYFGPGTRLTVL.

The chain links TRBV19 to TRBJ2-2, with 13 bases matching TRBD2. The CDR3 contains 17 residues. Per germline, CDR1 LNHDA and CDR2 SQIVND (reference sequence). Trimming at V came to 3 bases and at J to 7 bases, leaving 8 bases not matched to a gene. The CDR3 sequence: CASSIGLAGARNGELFF. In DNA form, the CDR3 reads TGTGCCAGTAGTATTGGACTAGCGGGGGCACGGAACGGGGAGCTGTTTTTT.